This paragraph covers one T cell receptor (beta chain) sequence. The antigen is undetermined. The data were taken from a study of CXCR3-negative and CXCR3-positive naive CD8 T cells. Study-wide results and caveats: The study found more hydrophobic TRB CDR3s in CXCR3-positive naive cells than in CXCR3-negative naive cells. TRBV-TRBJ usage matched between naive CXCR3-negative and CXCR3-positive cells but not between memory cells. Fresh PBMCs served for most assays, and CXCR3 expression fell partially after cryopreservation.

Germline V gene lookup returns CDR1 MDHEN and CDR2 SYDVKM. There are 13 residues in the CDR3. The libraries of TRB cDNA were constructed through 5' RACE using UMI labels. TCRdb re-called the 5' RACE reads; every CDR3 protein appears as one record, without DNA. The sample's table shows fewer than 80,000 distinct CDR3 sequences. This receptor was obtained from a human donor in good health. Some clones in this sample may be carry-over from other donors' samples. The J gene is TRBJ2-1, the V gene TRBV28; the D call from TCRdb, TRBD1, cannot be confirmed without DNA. Sequenced material: naive CXCR3- CD8+ T cells from blood. Documented subset: CD45RO-CCR7+CD27+CD95- naive CD8+ T cells lacking CXCR3 (TNR3-). Here the CDR3 reads CASSQPGDNEQFF.